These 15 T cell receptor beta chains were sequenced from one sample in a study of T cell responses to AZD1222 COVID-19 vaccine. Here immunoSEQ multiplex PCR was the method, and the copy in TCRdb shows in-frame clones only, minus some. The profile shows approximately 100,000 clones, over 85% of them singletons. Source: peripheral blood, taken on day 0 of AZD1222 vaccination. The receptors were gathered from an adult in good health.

The CDR3 region is CASSDSRGGNYGYTF. The CDR3 region has the DNA TGTGCCAGCAGTGACTCTAGGGGTGGTAACTATGGCTACACCTTC. The V call is TRBV6-4, the J call TRBJ1-2; D possibly corresponds to TRBD1 (5 bases). The CDR3 extends over 15 amino acids. Between the trimmed V and J ends, which lost 0 bases and 1 base, there was a span of 9 bases. The V gene's germline CDR1 is MRHNA and CDR2 SNTAGT.

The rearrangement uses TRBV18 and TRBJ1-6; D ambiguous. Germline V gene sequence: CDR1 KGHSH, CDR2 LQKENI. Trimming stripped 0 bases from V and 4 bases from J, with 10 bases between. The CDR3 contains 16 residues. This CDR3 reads CASSPPEGRYNSPLHF. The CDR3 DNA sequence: TGTGCCAGCTCACCACCGGAGGGCCGATATAATTCACCCCTCCACTTT.

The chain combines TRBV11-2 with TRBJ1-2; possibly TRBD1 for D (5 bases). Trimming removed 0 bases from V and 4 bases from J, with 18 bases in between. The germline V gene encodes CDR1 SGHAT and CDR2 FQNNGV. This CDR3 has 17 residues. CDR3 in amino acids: CASSLEVPGAGIYGYTF. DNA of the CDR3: TGTGCCAGCAGCTTAGAAGTTCCCGGGGCAGGGATCTATGGCTACACCTTC.

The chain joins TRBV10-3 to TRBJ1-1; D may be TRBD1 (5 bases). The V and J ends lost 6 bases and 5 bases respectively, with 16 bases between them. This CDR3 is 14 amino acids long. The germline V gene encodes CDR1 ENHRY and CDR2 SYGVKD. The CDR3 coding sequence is TGTGCCATCAGGAGCGGGGGACGGGAGACTGAAGCTTTCTTT. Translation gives CAIRSGGRETEAFF.

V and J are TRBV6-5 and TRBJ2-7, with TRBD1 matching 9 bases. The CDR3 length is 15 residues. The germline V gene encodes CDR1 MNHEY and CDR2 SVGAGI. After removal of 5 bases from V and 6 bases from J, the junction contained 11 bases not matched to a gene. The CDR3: CASSSLRDREAEQYF. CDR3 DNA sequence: TGTGCCAGCAGTAGTTTACGGGACAGGGAGGCCGAGCAGTACTTC.

The DNA for the CDR3 is TGTGCCAGCAGCTTAAACCAGGGTGGGGCCAAAAACATTCAGTACTTC. Its translation is CASSLNQGGAKNIQYF. This chain joins TRBV7-9 and TRBJ2-4, with a possible D match to TRBD1 (5 bases). CDR1 is SEHNR and CDR2 is FQNEAQ in the germline V gene (reference sequence). Trimming stripped 2 bases from V and 1 base from J, with 12 bases between. The CDR3 loop spans 16 amino acids.

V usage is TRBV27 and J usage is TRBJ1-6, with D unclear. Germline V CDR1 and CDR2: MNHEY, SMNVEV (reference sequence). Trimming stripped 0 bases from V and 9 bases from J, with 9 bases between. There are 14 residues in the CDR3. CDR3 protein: CASSLSVRSSPLHF. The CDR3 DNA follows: TGTGCCAGCAGTTTATCAGTGCGGAGTTCACCCCTCCACTTT.

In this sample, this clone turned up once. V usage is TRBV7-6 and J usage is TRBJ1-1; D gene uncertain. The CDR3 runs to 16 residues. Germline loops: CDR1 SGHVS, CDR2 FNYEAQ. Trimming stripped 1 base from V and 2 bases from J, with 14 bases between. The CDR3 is CASSLGQRRVNTEAFF. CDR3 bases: TGTGCCAGCAGCTTAGGGCAGAGGAGGGTTAACACTGAAGCTTTCTTT.

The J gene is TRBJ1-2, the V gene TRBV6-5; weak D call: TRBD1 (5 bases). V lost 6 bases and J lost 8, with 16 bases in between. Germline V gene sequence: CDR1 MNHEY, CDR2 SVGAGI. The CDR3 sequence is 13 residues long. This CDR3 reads CASSRAGTLGYTF. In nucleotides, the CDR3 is TGTGCCAGCAGCCGAGCCGGGACCCTCGGCTACACCTTC.

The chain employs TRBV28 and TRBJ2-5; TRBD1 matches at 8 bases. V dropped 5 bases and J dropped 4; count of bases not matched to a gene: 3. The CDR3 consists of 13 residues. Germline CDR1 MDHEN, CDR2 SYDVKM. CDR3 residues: CASSTDRGETQYF. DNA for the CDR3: TGTGCCAGCAGTACCGACAGGGGAGAGACCCAGTACTTC. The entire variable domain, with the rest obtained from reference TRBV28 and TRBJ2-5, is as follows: DVKVTQSSRYLVKRTGEKVFLECVQDMDHENMFWYRQDPGLGLRLIYFSYDVKMKEKGDIPEGYSVSREKKERFSLILESASTNQTSMYLCASSTDRGETQYFGPGTRLLVL.

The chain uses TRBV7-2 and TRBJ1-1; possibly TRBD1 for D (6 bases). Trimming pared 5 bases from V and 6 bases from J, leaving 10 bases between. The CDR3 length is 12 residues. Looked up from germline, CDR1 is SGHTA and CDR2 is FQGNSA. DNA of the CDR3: TGTGCCAGCAGCGGCAGGGGCTCTGAAGCTTTCTTT. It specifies CASSGRGSEAFF.

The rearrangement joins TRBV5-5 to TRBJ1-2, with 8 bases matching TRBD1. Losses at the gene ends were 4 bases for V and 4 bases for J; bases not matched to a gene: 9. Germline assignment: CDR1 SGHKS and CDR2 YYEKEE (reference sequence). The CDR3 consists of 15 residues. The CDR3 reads CASSEISDRVYGYTF. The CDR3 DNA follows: TGTGCCAGCAGCGAAATATCGGACAGGGTCTATGGCTACACCTTC.

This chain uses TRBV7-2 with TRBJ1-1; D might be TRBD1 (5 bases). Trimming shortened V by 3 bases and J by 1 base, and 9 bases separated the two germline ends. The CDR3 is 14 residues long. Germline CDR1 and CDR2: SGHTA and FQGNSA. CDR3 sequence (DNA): TGTGCCAGCAGCTTGCCAGGACAGAACACTGAAGCTTTCTTT. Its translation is CASSLPGQNTEAFF.

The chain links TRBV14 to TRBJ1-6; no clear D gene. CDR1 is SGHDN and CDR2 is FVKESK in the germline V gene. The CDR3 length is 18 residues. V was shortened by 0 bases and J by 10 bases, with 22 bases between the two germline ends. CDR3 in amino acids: CASSQDFVLTGSDSPLHF. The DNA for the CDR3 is TGTGCCAGCAGCCAAGATTTTGTTCTCACCGGGTCGGACTCACCCCTCCACTTT.

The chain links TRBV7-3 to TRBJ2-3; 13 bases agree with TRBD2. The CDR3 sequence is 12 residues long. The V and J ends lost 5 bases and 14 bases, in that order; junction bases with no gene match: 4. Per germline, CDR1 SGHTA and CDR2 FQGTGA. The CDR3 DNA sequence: TGTGCCAGCAGCACTAGCGGGGGGGCCGCGTATTTT. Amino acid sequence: CASSTSGGAAYF.